The 22 T cell receptor beta chains below all came from one sample that was sequenced in a study of identical twins. TCRdb redid the calling of the 5' RACE reads with MiXCR, one entry per CDR3 protein. The table has over 550,000 distinct CDR3 sequences, under 8.5% seen once. This sample was shared with a second study, whose subject was yellow fever vaccine responses in identical twins.

Sequenced: PBMCs. The receptors originated from a woman aged 18-29 years in good health.

This clonotype has ten or more counts. The V and J genes are TRBV5-1 and TRBJ2-3; D ambiguous. The CDR3 totals 14 residues. Per the germline V gene, CDR1 is SGHRS and CDR2 is YFSETQ. Trimming took off 0 bases at V and 0 bases at J, with 5 bases between the two ends. CDR3 nucleotide sequence: TGCGCCAGCAGCTTGGTCCTTAGCACAGATACGCAGTATTTT. Translation: CASSLVLSTDTQYF.

On this clonotype itself: A read error may explain this, as a much larger clone is one base away. The chain links TRBV5-1 to TRBJ2-2; 9 positions match TRBD1. Unmatched junction bases numbered 5, after V lost 4 bases and J lost 4 bases. Germline loops: CDR1 SGHRS, CDR2 YFSETQ. CDR3 length: 15 amino acids. The CDR3 nucleotides are TGCGCCAGCAGCGAGGACAGGGGCACCACCGGGGAGCTGTTTTTT. Protein: CASSEDRGTTGELFF.

The rearrangement links TRBV18 to TRBJ1-1; no clear D. V gave up 1 base and J gave up 4 bases, with 10 bases separating them. The CDR3 has 14 amino acids. Per the germline V gene, CDR1 is KGHSH and CDR2 is LQKENI. CDR3 nucleotide sequence: TGTGCCAGCTCACCACTGGCTTCAAGCACTGAAGCTTTCTTT. Its translation is CASSPLASSTEAFF.

This clonotype was seen more than once but under ten times. The CDR3 DNA reads TGCAGTAACAGGGGGGTAGACTCCTACAATGAGCAGTTCTTC. This sequence encodes CSNRGVDSYNEQFF. The rearrangement joins TRBV20-1 to TRBJ2-1, with TRBD1 identical over 8 bases. V was clipped by 8 bases and J by 0 bases; unmatched bases: 6. In germline, CDR1 is DFQATT, CDR2 SNEGSKA (reference sequence). The CDR3 consists of 14 residues.

This clonotype came up many times. This rearrangement joins TRBV11-2 to TRBJ2-1; 12 nucleotides match TRBD1. The length of the CDR3 is 16 residues. Per the germline V gene, CDR1 is SGHAT and CDR2 is FQNNGV. V trimming: 4 bases; J trimming: 4 bases; junction bases outside the gene matches: 5. The DNA for the CDR3 is TGTGCCAGCAGCTCCCGGGACAGGGGGCTTTACAATGAGCAGTTCTTC. Amino acid sequence: CASSSRDRGLYNEQFF.

This clonotype occurred a few times. The rearrangement uses TRBV28 and TRBJ2-2, with D possibly matching TRBD1 (5 bases). V was trimmed by 3 bases and J by 4 bases, leaving 12 bases between them. The CDR3 sequence is 15 residues long. Germline V gene sequence: CDR1 MDHEN, CDR2 SYDVKM. The CDR3 here is CASSFLRTPTGELFF. In DNA, the CDR3 is TGTGCCAGCAGTTTCTTGAGGACACCCACCGGGGAGCTGTTTTTT.

This clonotype was seen more than once but under ten times. The chain uses TRBV5-4 and TRBJ2-5, with D maybe TRBD2 (6 bases). V was shortened by 0 bases and J by 7 bases, with 10 bases between the two germline ends. CDR3 size: 13 residues. Germline V gene lookup returns CDR1 SGHNT and CDR2 YYREEE (reference sequence). CDR3 bases: TGTGCCAGCAGCTTGGGCGGGAAAGGGACCCAGTACTTC. It specifies CASSLGGKGTQYF.

This clonotype was counted a few times. This chain links TRBV28 with TRBJ2-7, with D unresolved. There are 16 residues in the CDR3. The V gene lost 1 base and the J gene lost 0 bases, with 13 bases spanning the gap. Germline CDR1 is MDHEN and CDR2 is SYDVKM. This CDR3 is CASSLYRRRSSYEQYV. The CDR3 DNA follows: TGTGCCAGCAGTTTATACCGCCGACGGAGCTCCTACGAGCAGTACGTC.

The chain carries TRBV9 and TRBJ2-5, with D perhaps given as TRBD1 or TRBD2 (5 bases each). The length of the CDR3 is 14 residues. Trimming left V 2 bases short and J 1 base short, with 9 bases between. Germline loops: CDR1 SGDLS, CDR2 YYNGEE. The DNA of the CDR3 is TGTGCCAGCAGCGTTCAGGGAGCCCAAGAGACCCAGTACTTC. Protein: CASSVQGAQETQYF.

This clonotype was picked up one time. The J gene is TRBJ1-4, the V gene TRBV6-1, with unresolved D. The V and J ends lost 6 bases and 4 bases respectively, with 12 bases between them. Germline V gene lookup returns CDR1 MNHNS and CDR2 SASEGT. There are 14 residues in the CDR3. The CDR3: CASRRQVGNEKLFF. The CDR3 nucleotides read TGTGCCAGCAGAAGACAAGTGGGTAATGAAAAACTGTTTTTT.

This clonotype showed up just a few times. The chain uses TRBV10-3 and TRBJ2-2; D perhaps matches TRBD2 (5 bases). CDR1 is ENHRY and CDR2 is SYGVKD in the germline V gene. Trimming removed 3 bases from V and 1 base from J, with 6 bases in between. The CDR3 consists of 14 residues. The CDR3 protein is CAISELGNTGELFF. CDR3 DNA sequence: TGTGCCATCAGTGAACTAGGGAACACCGGGGAGCTGTTTTTT.

This chain joins TRBV29-1 and TRBJ2-1, with D unclear. Trimming cost V 8 bases and J 9 bases, with 14 bases left between them. The length of the CDR3 is 11 residues. Germline lookup yields CDR1 SQVTM and CDR2 ANQGSEA. The CDR3 reads CSTQGVGEQFF. Written as DNA, the CDR3 is TGCAGCACTCAAGGTGTGGGTGAGCAGTTCTTC.

This clonotype was detected a few times. The V call is TRBV10-3, the J call TRBJ1-1, with TRBD1 identical over 12 bases. V lost 0 bases to trimming and J lost 4 bases; unmatched junction nucleotides: 6. The CDR3 is 17 residues long. CDR1 and CDR2 from the germline V gene are ENHRY and SYGVKD. This CDR3 is CAISESGQGARFTEAFF. CDR3 nucleotides: TGTGCCATCAGTGAGTCGGGACAGGGGGCTAGGTTCACTGAAGCTTTCTTT.

V and J are TRBV6-5 and TRBJ2-2; D unclear. The ends were cut back, 6 bases at V and 3 bases at J, with 20 bases in the middle. Per the germline V gene, CDR1 is MNHEY and CDR2 is SVGAGI. The CDR3 contains 17 residues. The CDR3 nucleotides are TGTGCCAGCAGATATTGGGTAGAGCCCCGGGACACCGGGGAGCTGTTTTTT. It translates to CASRYWVEPRDTGELFF.

The chain carries TRBV20-1 and TRBJ2-3; D uncertain. The CDR3 has 12 amino acids. Germline CDR1 DFQATT, CDR2 SNEGSKA (reference sequence). Between the trimmed V and J ends, which lost 6 bases and 1 base, there was a span of 8 bases. The DNA of the CDR3 is TGCAGTGCAACGAGAGGCACAGATACGCAGTATTTT. Translating it yields CSATRGTDTQYF.

The chain links TRBV29-1 to TRBJ2-7, with D unresolved. The V gene lost 4 bases and the J gene lost 11 bases, with 12 bases spanning the gap. The CDR3 is made up of 10 amino acids. The V gene's germline CDR1 is SQVTM and CDR2 ANQGSEA. For the CDR3, the DNA is TGCAGCGTTGTAAAGACCCTCGAGTACGTC. This gives the protein CSVVKTLEYV.

The table lists this clonotype with a few counts. The V and J genes are TRBV3-1 and TRBJ2-7; 7 bases align to TRBD1. Germline V lookup: CDR1 LGHDT, CDR2 YNNKEL (reference sequence). V gave up 1 base and J gave up 2 bases; unmatched junction bases: 8. This CDR3 is built from 16 residues. The CDR3: CASSQGGRQGTYEQYF. CDR3 in DNA: TGTGCCAGCAGCCAAGGAGGGCGACAGGGTACCTACGAGCAGTACTTC.

This clonotype was counted ten times or more. This chain uses TRBV29-1 with TRBJ2-1; 12 bases agree with TRBD2. The CDR3 runs 18 residues. CDR1 is SQVTM, CDR2 ANQGSEA, per germline. V was pared by 5 bases and J by 0 bases, with 11 bases of the junction left unmatched. The CDR3 nucleotides are TGCAGCGTTCCTACCGGGACTAGCGGGCGGGTCTCCTACAATGAGCAGTTCTTC. Protein: CSVPTGTSGRVSYNEQFF.

This clonotype was detected only a few times. The chain has TRBV6-1 and TRBJ2-2; no clear D gene. The germline V gene has CDR1 MNHNS and CDR2 SASEGT. V was pared by 3 bases and J by 3 bases, with 5 bases between. CDR3 size: 13 residues. In nucleotides, the CDR3 is TGTGCCAGCAGTGAGCGGTACACCGGGGAGCTGTTTTTT. This gives the protein CASSERYTGELFF.

This clonotype was picked up a small number of times. The chain combines TRBV20-1 with TRBJ2-2, with 8 bases aligning to TRBD2. The CDR3 spans 15 residues. Germline CDR1 and CDR2: DFQATT and SNEGSKA (reference sequence). The junction had 7 bases not matched to a gene; V was cut back by 1 base and J by 6 bases. The CDR3 DNA reads as TGCAGTGCTAGAGTGGGAACTAGCGGCGCCGGGGAGCTGTTTTTT. Translated, it gives CSARVGTSGAGELFF.

The gene calls are TRBV24-1 and TRBJ2-1; 8 bases match TRBD2. Germline V gene sequence: CDR1 KGHDR, CDR2 SFDVKD. V lost 0 bases and J lost 6; bases outside the gene matches: 3. This CDR3 is built from 15 residues. CDR3 loop: CATSDLTLAGNEQFF. The CDR3 nucleotides read TGTGCCACCAGTGATTTGACTCTAGCGGGCAATGAGCAGTTCTTC.

The genes are TRBV20-1 and TRBJ2-3; TRBD2 agrees at 11 bases. With 6 bases clipped from V and 2 bases from J, the junction kept 16 bases outside the gene matches. CDR1 is DFQATT, CDR2 SNEGSKA, per germline (reference sequence). The CDR3 totals 18 residues. CDR3 region: CSAGPPGLAGGHTDTQYF. In nucleotides, the CDR3 is TGCAGTGCGGGACCGCCCGGTCTAGCGGGGGGACACACAGATACGCAGTATTTT.